This T cell receptor beta chain came from a study of radiotherapy plus CTLA-4 blockade in lung cancer. V dropped 5 bases and J dropped 5; count of bases not matched to a gene: 8. Germline V lookup: CDR1 KGHSH, CDR2 LQKENI. This CDR3 contains 14 residues. TCRdb's copy holds only in-frame clones and misses some; the assay was immunoSEQ multiplex PCR. The table has about 110,000 clones, approximately 87% seen once; the top ten hold 2% to 2.5%. The chain employs TRBV18 and TRBJ2-5; 7 bases fit TRBD2. The clonotype comes from a human donor with non-small cell lung cancer that progressed on radiotherapy plus ipilimumab. Some clones in this sample may be carry-over from other donors' samples. The specimen comprised peripheral blood, sampled from a patient treated with radiotherapy plus ipilimumab. This chain's CDR3 is CASSFSSGGETQYF. CDR3 coding DNA: TGTGCCAGCTCATTCTCTAGCGGTGGTGAGACCCAGTACTTC.